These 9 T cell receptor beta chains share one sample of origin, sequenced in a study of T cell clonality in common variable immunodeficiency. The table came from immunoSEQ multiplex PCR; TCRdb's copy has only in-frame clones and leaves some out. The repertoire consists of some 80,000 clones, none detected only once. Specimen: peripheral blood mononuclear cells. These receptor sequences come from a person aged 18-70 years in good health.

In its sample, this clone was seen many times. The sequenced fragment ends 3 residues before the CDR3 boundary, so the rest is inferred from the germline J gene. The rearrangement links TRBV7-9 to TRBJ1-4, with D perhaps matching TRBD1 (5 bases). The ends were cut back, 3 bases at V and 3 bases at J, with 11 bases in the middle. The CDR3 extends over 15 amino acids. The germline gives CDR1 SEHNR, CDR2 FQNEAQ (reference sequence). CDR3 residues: CASSFDQGPNEKLFF. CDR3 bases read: TGTGCCAGCAGCTTTGACCAGGGCCCTAATGAAAAA.

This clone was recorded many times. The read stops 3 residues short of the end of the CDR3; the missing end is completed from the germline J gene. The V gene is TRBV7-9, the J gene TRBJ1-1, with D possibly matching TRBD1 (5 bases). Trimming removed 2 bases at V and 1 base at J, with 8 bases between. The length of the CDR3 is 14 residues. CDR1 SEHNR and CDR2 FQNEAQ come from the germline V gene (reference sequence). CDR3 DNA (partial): TGTGCCAGCAGCTTAATGGGGGGGAACACTGAA. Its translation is CASSLMGGNTE. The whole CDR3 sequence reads CASSLMGGNTEAFF.

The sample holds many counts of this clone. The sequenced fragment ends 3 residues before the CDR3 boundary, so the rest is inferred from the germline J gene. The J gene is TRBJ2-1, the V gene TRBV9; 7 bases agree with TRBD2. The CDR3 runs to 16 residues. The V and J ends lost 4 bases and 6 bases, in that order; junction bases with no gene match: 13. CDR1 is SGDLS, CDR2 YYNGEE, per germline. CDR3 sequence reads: CASSTRAGVGFNEQFF. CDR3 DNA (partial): TGTGCCAGCAGCACCCGGGCGGGAGTCGGTTTCAATGAG.

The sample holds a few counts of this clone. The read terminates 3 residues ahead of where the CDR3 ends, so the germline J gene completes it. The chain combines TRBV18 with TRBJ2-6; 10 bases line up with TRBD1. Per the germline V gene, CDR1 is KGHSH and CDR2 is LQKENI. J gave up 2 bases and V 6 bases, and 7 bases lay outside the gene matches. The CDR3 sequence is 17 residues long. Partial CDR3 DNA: TGTGCCAGCTCCCGTGGGACAGGGGAAACTGGGGCCAACGTC. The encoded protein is CASSRGTGETGANV. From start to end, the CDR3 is CASSRGTGETGANVLTF.

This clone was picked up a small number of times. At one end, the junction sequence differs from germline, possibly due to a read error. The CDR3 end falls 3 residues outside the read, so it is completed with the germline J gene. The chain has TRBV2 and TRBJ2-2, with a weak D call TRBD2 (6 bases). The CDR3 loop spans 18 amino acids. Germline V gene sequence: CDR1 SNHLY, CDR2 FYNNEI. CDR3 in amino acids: CASSEAWKERLNTGGLFF. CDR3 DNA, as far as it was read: TGTGCCAGCAGTGAAGCCTGGAAAGAAAGATTAAACACCGGGGGG.

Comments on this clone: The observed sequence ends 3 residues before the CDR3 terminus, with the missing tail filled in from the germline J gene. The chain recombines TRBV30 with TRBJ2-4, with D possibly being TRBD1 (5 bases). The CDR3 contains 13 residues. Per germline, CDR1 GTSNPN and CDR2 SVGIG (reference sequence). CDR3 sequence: CAWSVKGAQGQYF. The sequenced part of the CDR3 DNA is TGTGCCTGGAGTGTTAAAGGGGCGCAGGGT.

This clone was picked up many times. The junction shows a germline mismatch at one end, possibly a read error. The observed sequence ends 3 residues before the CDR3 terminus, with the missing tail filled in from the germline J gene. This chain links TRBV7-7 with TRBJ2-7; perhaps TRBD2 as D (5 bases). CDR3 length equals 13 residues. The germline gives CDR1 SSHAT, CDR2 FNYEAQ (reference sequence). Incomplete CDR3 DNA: TGTGCTAGCAGCTTAGCGACGGGCTACGAG. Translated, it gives CASSLATGYE. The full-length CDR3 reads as CASSLATGYEQYF. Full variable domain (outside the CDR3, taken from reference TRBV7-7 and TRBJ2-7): GAGVSQSPRYKVTKRGQDVTLRCDPISSHATLYWYQQALGQGPEFLTYFNYEAQPDKSGLPSDRFSAERPEGSISTLTIQRTEQRDSAMYRCASSLATGYEQYFGPGTRLTVT.

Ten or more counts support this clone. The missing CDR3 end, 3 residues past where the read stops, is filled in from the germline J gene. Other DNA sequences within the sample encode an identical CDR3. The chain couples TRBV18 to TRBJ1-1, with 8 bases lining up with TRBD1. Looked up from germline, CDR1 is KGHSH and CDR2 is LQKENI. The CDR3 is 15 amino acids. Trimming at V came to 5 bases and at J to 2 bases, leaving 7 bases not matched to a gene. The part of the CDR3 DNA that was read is TGTGCCAGCTCATCTCCGACAGGGGCCAACACTGAA. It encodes CASSSPTGANTE. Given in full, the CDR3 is CASSSPTGANTEAFF.

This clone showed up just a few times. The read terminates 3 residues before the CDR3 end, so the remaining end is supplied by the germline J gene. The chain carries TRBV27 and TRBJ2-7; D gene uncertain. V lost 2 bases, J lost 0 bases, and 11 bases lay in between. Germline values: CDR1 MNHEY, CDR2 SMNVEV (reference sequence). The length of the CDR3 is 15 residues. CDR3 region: CASSLTQLSSYEQYF. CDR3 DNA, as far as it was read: TGTGCCAGCAGTTTAACTCAACTGAGCTCCTACGAG.